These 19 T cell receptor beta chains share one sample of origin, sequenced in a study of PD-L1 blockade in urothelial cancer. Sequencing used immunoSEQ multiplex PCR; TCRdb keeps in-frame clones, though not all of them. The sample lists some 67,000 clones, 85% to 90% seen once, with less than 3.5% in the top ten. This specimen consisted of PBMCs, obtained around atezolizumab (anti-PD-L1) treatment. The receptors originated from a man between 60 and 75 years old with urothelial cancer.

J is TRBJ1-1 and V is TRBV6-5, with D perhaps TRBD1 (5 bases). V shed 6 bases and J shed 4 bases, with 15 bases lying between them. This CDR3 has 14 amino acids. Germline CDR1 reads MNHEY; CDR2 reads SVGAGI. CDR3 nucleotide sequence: TGTGCCAGCAGCAGGGTTCCGGTGGCCACTGAAGCTTTCTTT. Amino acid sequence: CASSRVPVATEAFF.

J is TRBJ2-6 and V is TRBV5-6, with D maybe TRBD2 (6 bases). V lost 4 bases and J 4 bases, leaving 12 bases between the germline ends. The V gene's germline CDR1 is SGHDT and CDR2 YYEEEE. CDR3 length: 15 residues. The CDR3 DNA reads TGTGCCAGCAGCCCGCGGGGTTACGGGGCCAACGTCCTGACTTTC. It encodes CASSPRGYGANVLTF.

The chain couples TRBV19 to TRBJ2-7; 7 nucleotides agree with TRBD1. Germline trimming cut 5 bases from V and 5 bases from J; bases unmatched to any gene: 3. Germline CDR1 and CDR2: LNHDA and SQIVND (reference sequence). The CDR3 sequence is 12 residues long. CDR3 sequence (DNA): TGTGCCAGTAGTGACAGGGATAACGAGCAGTACTTC. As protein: CASSDRDNEQYF.

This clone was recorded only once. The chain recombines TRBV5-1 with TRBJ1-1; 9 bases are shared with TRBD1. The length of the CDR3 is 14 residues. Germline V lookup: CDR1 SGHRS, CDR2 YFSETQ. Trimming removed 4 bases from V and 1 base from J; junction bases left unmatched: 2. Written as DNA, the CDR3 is TGCGCCAGCAGCCCACAGGGGGCGAACACTGAAGCTTTCTTT. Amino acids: CASSPQGANTEAFF.

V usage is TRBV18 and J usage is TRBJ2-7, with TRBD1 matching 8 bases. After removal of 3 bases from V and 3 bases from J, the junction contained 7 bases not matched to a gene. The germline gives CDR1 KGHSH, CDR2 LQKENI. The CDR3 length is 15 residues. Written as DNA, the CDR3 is TGTGCCAGCTCACCCACCAGACAGGGGAACTACGAGCAGTACTTC. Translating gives CASSPTRQGNYEQYF.

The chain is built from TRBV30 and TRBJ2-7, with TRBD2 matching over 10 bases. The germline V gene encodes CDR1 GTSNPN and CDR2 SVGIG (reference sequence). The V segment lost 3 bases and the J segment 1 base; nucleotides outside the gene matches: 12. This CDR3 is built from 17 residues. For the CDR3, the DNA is TGTGCCTGGAGCGCCCGGCGGGAAGCGGGGGGGTCCTACGAGCAGTACTTC. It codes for CAWSARREAGGSYEQYF.

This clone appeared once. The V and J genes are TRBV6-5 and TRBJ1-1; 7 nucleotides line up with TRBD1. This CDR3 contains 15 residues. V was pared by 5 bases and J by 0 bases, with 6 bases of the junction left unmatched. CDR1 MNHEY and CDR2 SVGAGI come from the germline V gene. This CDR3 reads CASSHETGMNTEAFF. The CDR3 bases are TGTGCCAGCAGTCATGAGACAGGGATGAACACTGAAGCTTTCTTT.

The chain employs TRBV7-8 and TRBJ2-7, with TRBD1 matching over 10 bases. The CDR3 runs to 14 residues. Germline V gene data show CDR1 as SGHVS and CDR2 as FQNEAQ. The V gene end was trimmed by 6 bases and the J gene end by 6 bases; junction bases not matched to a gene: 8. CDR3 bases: TGTGCCAGCAGTACGGACAGGGGGTATTTCGAGCAGTACTTC. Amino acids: CASSTDRGYFEQYF.

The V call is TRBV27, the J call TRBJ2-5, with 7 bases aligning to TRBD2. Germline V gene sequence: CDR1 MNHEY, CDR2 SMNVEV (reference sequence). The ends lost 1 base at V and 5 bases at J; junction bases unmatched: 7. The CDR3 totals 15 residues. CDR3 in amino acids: CASSLLMAGDETQYF. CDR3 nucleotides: TGTGCCAGCAGTTTATTGATGGCGGGGGATGAGACCCAGTACTTC.

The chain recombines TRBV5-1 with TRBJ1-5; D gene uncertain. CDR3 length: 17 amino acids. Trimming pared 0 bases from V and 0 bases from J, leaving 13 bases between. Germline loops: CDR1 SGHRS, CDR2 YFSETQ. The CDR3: CASSLVPTGYSNQPQHF. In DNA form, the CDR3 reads TGCGCCAGCAGCTTGGTACCGACCGGGTATAGCAATCAGCCCCAGCATTTT. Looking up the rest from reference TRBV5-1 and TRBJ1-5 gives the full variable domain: KAGVTQTPRYLIKTRGQQVTLSCSPISGHRSVSWYQQTPGQGLQFLFEYFSETQRNKGNFPGRFSGRQFSNSRSEMNVSTLELGDSALYLCASSLVPTGYSNQPQHFGDGTRLSIL.

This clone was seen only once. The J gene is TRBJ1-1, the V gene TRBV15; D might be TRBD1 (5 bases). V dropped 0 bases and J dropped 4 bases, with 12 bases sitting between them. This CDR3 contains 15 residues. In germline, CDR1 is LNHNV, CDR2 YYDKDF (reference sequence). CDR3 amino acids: CATSRDGQGSTEAFF. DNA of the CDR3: TGTGCCACCAGCAGAGATGGGCAGGGAAGCACTGAAGCTTTCTTT.

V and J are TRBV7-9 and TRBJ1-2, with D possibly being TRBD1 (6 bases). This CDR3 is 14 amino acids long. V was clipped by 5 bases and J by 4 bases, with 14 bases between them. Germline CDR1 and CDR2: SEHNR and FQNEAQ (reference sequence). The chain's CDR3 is CASSQGGGAYGYTF. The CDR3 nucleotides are TGTGCCAGCAGCCAAGGTGGGGGGGCCTATGGCTACACCTTC.

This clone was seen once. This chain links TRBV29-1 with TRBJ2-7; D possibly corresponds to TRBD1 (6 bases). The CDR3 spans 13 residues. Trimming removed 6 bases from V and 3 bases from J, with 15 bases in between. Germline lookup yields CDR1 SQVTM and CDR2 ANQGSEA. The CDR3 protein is CSVGGGQVYEQYF. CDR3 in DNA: TGCAGCGTGGGTGGGGGACAAGTCTACGAGCAGTACTTC.

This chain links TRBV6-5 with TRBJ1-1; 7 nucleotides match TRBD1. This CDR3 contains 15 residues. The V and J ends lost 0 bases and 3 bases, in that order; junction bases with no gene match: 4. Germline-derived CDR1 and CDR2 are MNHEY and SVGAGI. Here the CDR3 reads CASSYSPTGYTEAFF. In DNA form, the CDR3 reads TGTGCCAGCAGTTACTCTCCGACAGGGTACACTGAAGCTTTCTTT.

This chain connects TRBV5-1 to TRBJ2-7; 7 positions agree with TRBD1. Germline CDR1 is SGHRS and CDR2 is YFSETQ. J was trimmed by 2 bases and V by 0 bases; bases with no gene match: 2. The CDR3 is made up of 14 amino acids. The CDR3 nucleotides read TGCGCCAGCAGCTTGGAGACAGGGACCTACGAGCAGTACTTC. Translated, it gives CASSLETGTYEQYF. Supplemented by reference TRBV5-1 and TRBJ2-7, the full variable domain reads KAGVTQTPRYLIKTRGQQVTLSCSPISGHRSVSWYQQTPGQGLQFLFEYFSETQRNKGNFPGRFSGRQFSNSRSEMNVSTLELGDSALYLCASSLETGTYEQYFGPGTRLTVT.

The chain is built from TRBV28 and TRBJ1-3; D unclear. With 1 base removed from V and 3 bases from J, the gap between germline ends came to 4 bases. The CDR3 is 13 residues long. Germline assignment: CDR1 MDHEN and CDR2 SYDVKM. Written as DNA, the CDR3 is TGTGCCAGCAGTTTATCGTATGGAAACACCATATATTTT. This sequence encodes CASSLSYGNTIYF.

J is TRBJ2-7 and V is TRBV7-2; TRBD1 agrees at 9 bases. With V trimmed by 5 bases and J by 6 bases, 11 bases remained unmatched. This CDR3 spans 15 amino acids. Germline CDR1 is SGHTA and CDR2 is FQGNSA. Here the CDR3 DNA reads TGTGCCAGCAGCCAGGGACAGGGAGCTTTTTCCGAGCAGTACTTC. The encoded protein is CASSQGQGAFSEQYF.

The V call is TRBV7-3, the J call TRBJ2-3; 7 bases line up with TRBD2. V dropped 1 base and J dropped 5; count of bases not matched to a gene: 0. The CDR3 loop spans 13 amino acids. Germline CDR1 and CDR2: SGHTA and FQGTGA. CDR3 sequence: CASSLREGDTQYF. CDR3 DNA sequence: TGTGCCAGCAGCTTAAGGGAGGGAGATACGCAGTATTTT. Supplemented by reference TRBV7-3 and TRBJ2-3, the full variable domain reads GAGVSQTPSNKVTEKGKYVELRCDPISGHTALYWYRQSLGQGPEFLIYFQGTGAADDSGLPNDRFFAVRPEGSVSTLKIQRTERGDSAVYLCASSLREGDTQYFGPGTRLTVL.

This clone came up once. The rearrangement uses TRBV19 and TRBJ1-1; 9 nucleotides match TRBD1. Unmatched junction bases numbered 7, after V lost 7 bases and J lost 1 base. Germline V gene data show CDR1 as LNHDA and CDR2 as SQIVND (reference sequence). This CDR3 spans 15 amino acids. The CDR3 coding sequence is TGTGCCAGTATTGAGGACAGGGGACAGAACACTGAAGCTTTCTTT. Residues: CASIEDRGQNTEAFF.